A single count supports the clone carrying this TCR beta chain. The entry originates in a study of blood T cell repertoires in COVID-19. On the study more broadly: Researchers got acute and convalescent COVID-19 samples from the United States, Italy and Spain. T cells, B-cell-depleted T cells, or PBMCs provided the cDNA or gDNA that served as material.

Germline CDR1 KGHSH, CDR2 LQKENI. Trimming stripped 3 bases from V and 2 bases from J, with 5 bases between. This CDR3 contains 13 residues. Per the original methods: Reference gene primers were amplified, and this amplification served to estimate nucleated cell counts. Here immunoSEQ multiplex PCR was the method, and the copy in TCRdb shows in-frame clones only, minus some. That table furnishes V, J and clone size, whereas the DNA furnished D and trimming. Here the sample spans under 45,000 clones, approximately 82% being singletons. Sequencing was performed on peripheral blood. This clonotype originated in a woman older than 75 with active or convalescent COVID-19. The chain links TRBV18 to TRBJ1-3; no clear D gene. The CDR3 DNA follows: TGTGCCAGCTCACCCGGGACTGGAAACACCATATATTTT. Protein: CASSPGTGNTIYF.